A single sample is the source of the 8 T cell receptor beta chains below, sequenced in a study of T cells in Graves' hyperthyroidism and ophthalmopathy. There were TCR beta CDR3 regions amplified from RNA transcripts. Researchers ran a first-round RT-PCR on the TCR CDR3 using the HTBI primer set. TCRdb reanalysed the multiplex PCR reads using MiXCR and keeps one entry per CDR3 protein. The sample gives a few hundred thousand distinct CDR3 sequences, about a sixth of which show up once; approximately 57% is in the top ten. Material for sequencing was blood. The source is an older woman with Graves' ophthalmopathy.

In this sample, this clonotype turned up many times. This chain joins TRBV5-1 and TRBJ2-7, with TRBD1 matching over 9 bases. This CDR3 is 14 amino acids long. V lost 3 bases, J lost 6 bases, and 7 bases stayed unmatched. Germline V gene data show CDR1 as SGHRS and CDR2 as YFSETQ. The CDR3 DNA reads TGCGCCAGCAGCTCCCGGACAGGGGAGGGCGAGCAGTACTTC. Translated: CASSSRTGEGEQYF.

This clonotype was picked up many times. The chain carries TRBV20-1 and TRBJ2-3; perhaps TRBD2 as D (6 bases). This CDR3 contains 16 residues. V was cut by 2 bases and J by 4 bases, with 19 bases left in between. Per the germline V gene, CDR1 is DFQATT and CDR2 is SNEGSKA (reference sequence). The CDR3 here is CSARPTLGEVADTQYF. The DNA of the CDR3 is TGCAGTGCTAGACCTACACTAGGGGAGGTGGCAGATACGCAGTATTTT.

CDR3 coding DNA: TGCGCCAGCAGCTTGGCCGGAGGGGGCGCGAAGACCCAGTACTTC. It codes for CASSLAGGGAKTQYF. The V gene is TRBV5-1, the J gene TRBJ2-5; maybe TRBD1 (7 bases). CDR3 length equals 15 residues. In germline, CDR1 is SGHRS, CDR2 YFSETQ. V was pared by 0 bases and J by 6 bases, with 15 bases between.

This clonotype was observed a handful of times. The rearrangement uses TRBV4-1 and TRBJ1-1; 7 positions agree with TRBD1. The CDR3 is 16 amino acids. The trim removed 1 base at V and 7 bases at J, leaving 12 bases unmatched. Germline loops: CDR1 MGHRA, CDR2 YSYEKL. CDR3 amino acids: CASSQVMRGRHSEAFF. For the CDR3, the DNA is TGCGCCAGCAGCCAAGTTATGAGGGGGCGGCATAGTGAAGCTTTCTTT.

This clonotype was picked up many times. The chain couples TRBV6-1 to TRBJ1-2, with D perhaps TRBD1 (5 bases). The CDR3 spans 16 residues. Germline CDR1 and CDR2: MNHNS and SASEGT. The V gene lost 5 bases and the J gene lost 0 bases, with 16 bases spanning the gap. CDR3 coding DNA: TGTGCCAGCAGTTTGCAGGGTGGGGTAGCTAACTATGGCTACACCTTC. Its translation is CASSLQGGVANYGYTF.

This clonotype was seen many times. The chain joins TRBV10-3 to TRBJ2-7; either TRBD1 or TRBD2 may fit D (5 bases each). Trimming removed 4 bases at V and 0 bases at J, with 19 bases between. This CDR3 is 17 amino acids long. The V gene's germline CDR1 is ENHRY and CDR2 SYGVKD. As DNA, the CDR3 is TGTGCCATCAGTGTAAGTTTCGTAGACGGGACCTCCTACGAGCAGTACTTC. This sequence encodes CAISVSFVDGTSYEQYF.

This clonotype was recorded many times. The chain joins TRBV12-3 or TRBV12-4 to TRBJ1-3, with TRBD1 identical over 10 bases. The junction had 12 bases not matched to a gene; V was cut back by 8 bases and J by 5 bases. CDR3 length: 16 amino acids. CDR3: CASGRYGTGDRNTIYF. CDR3 DNA: TGTGCCAGCGGTCGATATGGGACAGGGGATAGAAACACCATATATTTT.

The gene calls are TRBV29-1 and TRBJ2-3; TRBD1 might be the D (6 bases). CDR1 is SQVTM, CDR2 ANQGSEA, per germline. The length of the CDR3 is 12 residues. With 8 bases removed from V and 4 bases from J, the gap between germline ends came to 13 bases. CDR3 nucleotides: TGCAGCATCAACCAGGGGTCAGATACGCAGTATTTT. It codes for CSINQGSDTQYF.